Presented here are 11 T cell receptor beta chains from one specimen sequenced in a study of T cells in Graves' hyperthyroidism and ophthalmopathy. From RNA transcripts, TCR beta CDR3 regions were amplified. The HTBI primer set served for first-round RT-PCR of the TCR CDR3. From the multiplex PCR reads, TCRdb called clonotypes with MiXCR, one entry per CDR3 protein. Among hundreds of thousands of distinct CDR3 sequences listed, around 15% were seen once. Sequencing input: blood. The receptors stem from a woman in her 50s with Graves' ophthalmopathy.

This clonotype was recorded at least ten times. The rearrangement uses TRBV9 and TRBJ1-2, with D maybe TRBD1 (5 bases). The germline V and J ends were trimmed by 3 bases and 7 bases, with 22 bases remaining between them. The CDR3 covers 16 residues. From germline, CDR1 is SGDLS and CDR2 YYNGEE. Here the CDR3 reads CASSASADRWRSGYTF. In nucleotides, the CDR3 is TGTGCCAGCAGCGCATCCGCTGACAGATGGCGAAGTGGCTACACCTTC.

This clonotype was found many times. This chain links TRBV12-3 or TRBV12-4 with TRBJ2-7; tentative D call: TRBD2 (6 bases). Trimming removed 6 bases from V and 0 bases from J, with 12 bases in between. This CDR3 has 14 residues. The CDR3 DNA sequence: TGTGCCAGCAGGGGACTTGGGAGCTCCTACGAGCAGTACTTC. This sequence encodes CASRGLGSSYEQYF.

This clonotype was counted many times. This chain connects TRBV7-2 to TRBJ1-5; D gene uncertain. The germline V gene encodes CDR1 SGHTA and CDR2 FQGNSA. Trimming pared 0 bases from V and 4 bases from J, leaving 10 bases between. This CDR3 spans 15 amino acids. The CDR3 protein is CASSLAAVLNQPQHF. The CDR3 nucleotides read TGTGCCAGCAGCTTAGCGGCTGTACTAAATCAGCCCCAGCATTTT.

The rearrangement uses TRBV7-9 and TRBJ2-2, with a weak D call TRBD2 (5 bases). The V end lost 5 bases, the J end lost 3 bases, and 13 bases lay between the germline ends. CDR1 SEHNR and CDR2 FQNEAQ come from the germline V gene (reference sequence). The CDR3 length is 15 residues. The CDR3 sequence: CASSPPGGYTGELFF. The CDR3 nucleotides are TGTGCCAGCAGCCCCCCAGGAGGTTACACCGGGGAGCTGTTTTTT.

This clonotype was recorded at least ten times. This CDR3 is CASSLGQPGPDTQYF. The DNA of the CDR3 is TGCGCCAGCAGCTTAGGACAGCCGGGGCCAGATACGCAGTATTTT. The chain joins TRBV5-1 to TRBJ2-3, with D perhaps TRBD1 (6 bases). This CDR3 contains 15 residues. V was pared by 2 bases and J by 4 bases, with 14 bases between. CDR1 and CDR2 from the germline V gene are SGHRS and YFSETQ. The full variable domain, in which reference TRBV5-1 and TRBJ2-3 provide the parts outside the CDR3, is KAGVTQTPRYLIKTRGQQVTLSCSPISGHRSVSWYQQTPGQGLQFLFEYFSETQRNKGNFPGRFSGRQFSNSRSEMNVSTLELGDSALYLCASSLGQPGPDTQYFGPGTRLTVL.

This clonotype was detected many times. The rearrangement joins TRBV29-1 to TRBJ1-1; the D is unclear. The V gene lost 2 bases and the J gene lost 1 base, with 11 bases spanning the gap. CDR3 size: 14 residues. Germline V gene data show CDR1 as SQVTM and CDR2 as ANQGSEA. The CDR3 coding sequence is TGCAGCGTTGAAAGTAGACGAGCGAACACTGAAGCTTTCTTT. This gives the protein CSVESRRANTEAFF.

In its sample, this clonotype was seen many times. The chain has TRBV29-1 and TRBJ1-1; D might be TRBD1 (5 bases). CDR3 length: 17 amino acids. Germline loops: CDR1 SQVTM, CDR2 ANQGSEA. The V end lost 4 bases, the J end lost 1 base, and 22 bases lay between the germline ends. The CDR3 coding sequence is TGCAGCGTTGTAGGATTCAGTGTGGCAGGGAAGAACACTGAAGCTTTCTTT. Protein product: CSVVGFSVAGKNTEAFF.

This clonotype has a handful of counts. The chain couples TRBV29-1 to TRBJ2-3; 7 nucleotides match TRBD1. Germline V gene lookup returns CDR1 SQVTM and CDR2 ANQGSEA. This CDR3 contains 13 residues. Trimming took 6 bases from V and 0 from J; bases not matched to a gene: 3. The chain's CDR3 is CSVEDRSTDTQYF. The CDR3 DNA is TGCAGCGTGGAGGACAGGAGCACAGATACGCAGTATTTT.

This clonotype was picked up many times. The V and J genes are TRBV28 and TRBJ2-2; D is uncertain. The V end was cut by 3 bases, the J end by 0 bases, with 8 bases between. CDR3 length: 15 residues. CDR1 MDHEN and CDR2 SYDVKM come from the germline V gene. CDR3 sequence (DNA): TGTGCCAGCAGTTTCTTACAGACGAACACCGGGGAGCTGTTTTTT. Translating it yields CASSFLQTNTGELFF.

The V gene is TRBV3-1, the J gene TRBJ1-6; D call uncertain. Deletions cut 0 bases from V and 10 bases from J, with 16 bases between. This CDR3 region has 16 residues. Germline-derived CDR1 and CDR2 are LGHDT and YNNKEL (reference sequence). CDR3 nucleotides: TGTGCCAGCAGCCAAGACCCAAATCCAGCCGGCTCACCCCTCCACTTT. Residues: CASSQDPNPAGSPLHF. Full variable domain (rest looked up from reference TRBV3-1 and TRBJ1-6): DTAVSQTPKYLVTQMGNDKSIKCEQNLGHDTMYWYKQDSKKFLKIMFSYNNKELIINETVPNRFSPKSPDKAHLNLHINSLELGDSAVYFCASSQDPNPAGSPLHFGNGTRLTVT.

The rearrangement uses TRBV20-1 and TRBJ1-5; D is unclear. The length of the CDR3 is 14 residues. Trimming took off 0 bases at V and 0 bases at J, with 6 bases between the two ends. Germline CDR1 DFQATT, CDR2 SNEGSKA (reference sequence). This chain's CDR3 is CSARDPDSNQPQHF. CDR3 DNA: TGCAGTGCTAGAGATCCAGATAGCAATCAGCCCCAGCATTTT.